The 20 T cell receptor beta chains below all came from one sample that was sequenced in a study of cytomegalovirus exposure and HLA in healthy donors. Some clones are missing from TCRdb's copy, which holds only in-frame ones; the method was immunoSEQ multiplex PCR. This table holds 100,000 to 150,000 clones, 95% to 97% found once. Sequences were obtained from PBMCs. The receptor source for this set is a man in his late teens or twenties in good health and CMV-seronegative.

The J gene is TRBJ2-7, the V gene TRBV19; TRBD2 agrees at 9 bases. Germline trimming cut 6 bases from V and 4 bases from J; bases unmatched to any gene: 10. This CDR3 comprises 15 residues. CDR1 and CDR2 from the germline V gene are LNHDA and SQIVND (reference sequence). The CDR3 coding sequence is TGTGCCAGTAGCCAAACCGCGGGACTAGCTTACGAGCAGTACTTC. The encoded protein is CASSQTAGLAYEQYF.

CDR3 DNA: TGTGCCTGGAGTGACGCGGGGGCAACCGAAAAACTGTTTTTT. Translation gives CAWSDAGATEKLFF. V and J are TRBV30 and TRBJ1-4, with a tentative D call TRBD1 (6 bases). The CDR3 has 14 amino acids. Trimming cost V 1 base and J 8 bases, with 14 bases left between them. The V gene's germline CDR1 is GTSNPN and CDR2 SVGIG (reference sequence).

The CDR3 DNA reads TGTGCCAGCACCCCGGGACAGAACAATGAGCAGTTCTTC. Translating it yields CASTPGQNNEQFF. The rearrangement links TRBV6-5 to TRBJ2-1; 7 positions match TRBD1. The CDR3 has 13 amino acids. The germline V gene has CDR1 MNHEY and CDR2 SVGAGI. Trimming at V came to 7 bases and at J to 5 bases, leaving 5 bases not matched to a gene.

The chain is built from TRBV5-1 and TRBJ1-1; tentatively, D is TRBD1 (6 bases). V lost 0 bases, J lost 3 bases, and 9 bases lay in between. The CDR3 runs to 14 residues. Germline V gene lookup returns CDR1 SGHRS and CDR2 YFSETQ. This chain's CDR3 is CASSLGQDYTEAFF. The DNA of the CDR3 is TGCGCCAGCAGCTTGGGACAGGATTACACTGAAGCTTTCTTT.

This chain joins TRBV19 and TRBJ2-7; 9 bases agree with TRBD1. V was clipped by 5 bases and J by 7 bases; unmatched bases: 15. Germline V gene lookup returns CDR1 LNHDA and CDR2 SQIVND (reference sequence). CDR3 length: 16 residues. CDR3 sequence (DNA): TGTGCCAGTAGTTTCCTTTCCGGACAGGGGCTGAGGGAGCAGTACTTC. Encoded protein: CASSFLSGQGLREQYF.

The chain joins TRBV28 to TRBJ2-3, with a weak D call TRBD2 (6 bases). The germline V gene encodes CDR1 MDHEN and CDR2 SYDVKM. This CDR3 is built from 15 residues. The V end lost 4 bases, the J end lost 2 bases, and 13 bases lay between the germline ends. For the CDR3, the DNA is TGTGCCAGCAGTTCGGGACTCCTAAACACAGATACGCAGTATTTT. It codes for CASSSGLLNTDTQYF.

This clone was picked up a small number of times. V and J are TRBV4-3 and TRBJ2-2; the match to TRBD2 covers 8 bases. The germline V gene has CDR1 LGHNA and CDR2 YSLEER. The junction had 9 bases not matched to a gene; V was cut back by 0 bases and J by 9 bases. CDR3 length: 16 residues. The CDR3 DNA reads TGCGCCAGCAGCCAAGAATTTTCCGGACTAGCAAGGGAGCTGTTTTTT. It encodes CASSQEFSGLARELFF.

V gene TRBV27 combines with J gene TRBJ1-2, with 7 bases lining up with TRBD1. The CDR3 totals 11 residues. Trimming cost V 10 bases and J 6 bases; bases outside gene matches: 5. Germline lookup yields CDR1 MNHEY and CDR2 SMNVEV (reference sequence). CDR3 protein: CATGTANGYTF. DNA of the CDR3: TGTGCCACCGGGACAGCTAATGGCTACACCTTC.

The chain joins TRBV29-1 to TRBJ1-1; D remains ambiguous. The germline CDR1 and CDR2 sequences are SQVTM and ANQGSEA. CDR3 length: 14 amino acids. V was trimmed by 2 bases and J by 1 base, leaving 11 bases between them. The CDR3 loop reads CSVESRLTNTEAFF. In DNA form, the CDR3 reads TGCAGCGTTGAAAGCCGACTTACGAACACTGAAGCTTTCTTT.

The gene calls are TRBV28 and TRBJ2-7, with a possible D match to TRBD1 (6 bases). The CDR3 runs 14 residues. The ends were cut back, 5 bases at V and 9 bases at J, with 20 bases in the middle. In germline, CDR1 is MDHEN, CDR2 SYDVKM. The CDR3 DNA reads TGTGCCAGCAGTCTCACCCTCTCAAAAGGGGGGCAGTACTTC. It encodes CASSLTLSKGGQYF.

The J gene is TRBJ2-1, the V gene TRBV30, with 8 bases lining up with TRBD2. The CDR3 is made up of 14 amino acids. The V gene end was trimmed by 2 bases and the J gene end by 6 bases; junction bases not matched to a gene: 6. Germline CDR1 and CDR2: GTSNPN and SVGIG (reference sequence). The CDR3 spells CAWSSGRGSNEQFF. The CDR3 region has the DNA TGTGCCTGGAGTAGCGGGAGAGGTAGCAATGAGCAGTTCTTC.

V gene TRBV30 combines with J gene TRBJ2-2; 10 bases line up with TRBD2. V lost 8 bases, J lost 7 bases, and 4 bases stayed unmatched. Germline V gives CDR1 GTSNPN, CDR2 SVGIG (reference sequence). This CDR3 region has 12 residues. CDR3 amino acids: CAKREGHGELFF. CDR3 in DNA: TGTGCCAAGCGGGAGGGCCACGGGGAGCTGTTTTTT.

The J gene is TRBJ2-2, the V gene TRBV11-3, with D hard to call. The CDR3 runs 14 residues. V was pared by 5 bases and J by 2 bases, with 9 bases between. Germline CDR1 reads SGHNT; CDR2 reads YENEEA. The CDR3 region has the DNA TGTGCCAGCAGCCCCAGACTTAACACCGGGGAGCTGTTTTTT. Residues: CASSPRLNTGELFF.

The chain recombines TRBV11-2 with TRBJ1-5; D perhaps matches TRBD1 (6 bases). CDR1 and CDR2 from the germline V gene are SGHAT and FQNNGV. This CDR3 has 15 amino acids. The V end was cut by 6 bases, the J end by 4 bases, with 16 bases between. The chain's CDR3 is CASSLHGQSNQPQHF. As DNA, the CDR3 is TGTGCCAGCAGTCTACACGGACAGTCGAATCAGCCCCAGCATTTT.

This clone came up once. The chain recombines TRBV6-5 with TRBJ2-7, with D tentatively TRBD1 (5 bases). Looked up from germline, CDR1 is MNHEY and CDR2 is SVGAGI. The CDR3 spans 13 residues. V was trimmed by 2 bases and J by 2 bases, leaving 7 bases between them. The CDR3 DNA follows: TGTGCCAGCAGTTACCAGGACACCTACGAGCAGTACTTC. It encodes CASSYQDTYEQYF.

This chain joins TRBV2 and TRBJ1-1, with D unclear. V was shortened by 6 bases and J by 4 bases, with 15 bases between the two germline ends. Germline CDR1 is SNHLY and CDR2 is FYNNEI. CDR3 length equals 14 residues. The CDR3 is CASSALGEATEAFF. The DNA for the CDR3 is TGTGCCAGCAGCGCCCTTGGGGAGGCCACTGAAGCTTTCTTT. The variable domain in full, completed from reference TRBV2 and TRBJ1-1, reads EPEVTQTPSHQVTQMGQEVILRCVPISNHLYFYWYRQILGQKVEFLVSFYNNEISEKSEIFDDQFSVERPDGSNFTLKIRSTKLEDSAMYFCASSALGEATEAFFGQGTRLTVV.

The chain has TRBV19 and TRBJ2-5; a possible D gene is TRBD2 (6 bases). Germline lookup yields CDR1 LNHDA and CDR2 SQIVND (reference sequence). With 5 bases removed from V and 5 bases from J, the gap between germline ends came to 21 bases. The CDR3 sequence is 16 residues long. This CDR3 reads CASSSRIAAGRETQYF. In DNA form, the CDR3 reads TGTGCCAGTAGTTCCCGGATAGCGGCAGGCCGGGAGACCCAGTACTTC.

The chain has TRBV7-2 and TRBJ2-7; 10 nucleotides match TRBD2. Per germline, CDR1 SGHTA and CDR2 FQGNSA. With 6 bases clipped from V and 7 bases from J, the junction kept 6 bases outside the gene matches. The CDR3 loop spans 13 amino acids. This CDR3 is CASRAGGLGEQYF. The DNA for the CDR3 is TGTGCCAGCAGAGCGGGAGGGCTGGGAGAGCAGTACTTC.

This clone was seen once. J is TRBJ1-1 and V is TRBV29-1; D not certain. CDR1 and CDR2 from the germline V gene are SQVTM and ANQGSEA. Trimming left V 3 bases short and J 10 bases short, with 12 bases between. The CDR3 length is 11 residues. CDR3 DNA: TGCAGCGTTGAGGTCAGAAGCGGAGCTTTCTTT. Translating gives CSVEVRSGAFF. Filled out from reference TRBV29-1 and TRBJ1-1, the complete variable domain reads SAVISQKPSRDICQRGTSLTIQCQVDSQVTMMFWYRQQPGQSLTLIATANQGSEATYESGFVIDKFPISRPNLTFSTLTVSNMSPEDSSIYLCSVEVRSGAFFGQGTRLTVV.

This sequence joins TRBV9 and TRBJ2-1; 11 bases agree with TRBD2. Germline loops: CDR1 SGDLS, CDR2 YYNGEE. The CDR3 is made up of 16 amino acids. Germline trimming cut 3 bases from V and 7 bases from J; bases unmatched to any gene: 9. CDR3 sequence reads: CASSAHSGRVRNEQFF. CDR3 nucleotide sequence: TGTGCCAGCAGCGCCCATAGCGGGAGGGTGCGGAATGAGCAGTTCTTC.